The entry that follows covers one T cell receptor (beta chain) sequence. Germline lookup yields CDR1 SGHDN and CDR2 FVKESK. The CDR3 is made up of 15 amino acids. V dropped 1 base and J dropped 6 bases, with 16 bases sitting between them. This entry comes from a study of blood T cell repertoires in COVID-19. Original processing methods: Reference gene primer amplification in the assay estimated nucleated cell counts. Method: immunoSEQ multiplex PCR; TCRdb's copy keeps in-frame clones and lacks some. Clone size and the V and J calls come from that table; the DNA yielded D and trimming. The table records roughly 60,000 clones, approximately 87% of them present only once.

The clonotype comes from a human donor in a cohort sampled during active COVID-19. The chain couples TRBV14 to TRBJ2-7, with a tentative D call TRBD1 (7 bases). Specimen: peripheral blood. The CDR3 reads CASSQVPRQGGEQYF. The CDR3 DNA is TGTGCCAGCAGCCAAGTACCCCGTCAGGGGGGCGAGCAGTACTTC.